This TCR beta chain appears in the sequencing data of a study of T cell changes during pregnancy in multiple sclerosis. This CDR3 is 14 amino acids long. V lost 7 bases to trimming and J lost 2 bases; unmatched junction nucleotides: 7. CDR1 MDHEN and CDR2 SYDVKM come from the germline V gene. Clones were sequenced by immunoSEQ multiplex PCR, and TCRdb holds only the in-frame ones, with some missing. The sample contains just under 80,000 clones, about 93% of which appear only once. The genes are TRBV28 and TRBJ2-7; 8 nucleotides align to TRBD2. The input for sequencing was peripheral blood, taken in the first trimester of pregnancy. The clonotype was recovered from a female donor with multiple sclerosis, enrolled in a pregnancy study. In DNA form, the CDR3 reads TGTGCCAGCATGCAGCGGGAGTTTCCCTACGAGCAGTACTTC. It is translated as CASMQREFPYEQYF.